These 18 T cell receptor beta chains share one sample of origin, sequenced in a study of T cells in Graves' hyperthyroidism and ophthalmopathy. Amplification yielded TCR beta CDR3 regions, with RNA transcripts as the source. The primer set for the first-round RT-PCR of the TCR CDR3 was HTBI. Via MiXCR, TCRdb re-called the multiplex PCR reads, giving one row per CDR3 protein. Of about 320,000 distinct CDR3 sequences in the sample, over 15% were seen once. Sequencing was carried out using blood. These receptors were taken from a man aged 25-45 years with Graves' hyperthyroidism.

The CDR3 DNA is TGTGCCAGCAGCCCACCGCGGGACACCATATATTTT. Protein: CASSPPRDTIYF. The gene calls are TRBV11-2 and TRBJ1-3; D uncertain. Deletions cut 5 bases from V and 8 bases from J, with 10 bases between. CDR3 length: 12 residues. Germline CDR1 and CDR2: SGHAT and FQNNGV.

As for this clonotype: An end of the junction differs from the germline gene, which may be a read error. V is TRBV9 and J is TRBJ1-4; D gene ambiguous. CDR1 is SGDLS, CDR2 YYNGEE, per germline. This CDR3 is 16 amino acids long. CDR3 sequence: CASSVGISSTNEKLLF. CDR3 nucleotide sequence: TGTGCCAGCAGCGTTGGTATTTCCTCAACTAATGAAAAACTGCTTTTT.

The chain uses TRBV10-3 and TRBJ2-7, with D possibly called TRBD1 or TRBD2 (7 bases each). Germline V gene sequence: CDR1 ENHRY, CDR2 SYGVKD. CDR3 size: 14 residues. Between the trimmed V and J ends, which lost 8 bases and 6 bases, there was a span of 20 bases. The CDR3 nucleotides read TGTGCCATCGCTAACGGGGGGACAGCAGGCGAGCAGTACTTC. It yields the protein CAIANGGTAGEQYF.

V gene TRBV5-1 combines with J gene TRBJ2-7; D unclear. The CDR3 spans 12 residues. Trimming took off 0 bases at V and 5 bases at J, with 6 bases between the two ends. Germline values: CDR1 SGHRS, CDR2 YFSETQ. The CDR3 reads CASSLVANEQYF. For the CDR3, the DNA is TGCGCCAGCAGCTTGGTAGCAAACGAGCAGTACTTC.

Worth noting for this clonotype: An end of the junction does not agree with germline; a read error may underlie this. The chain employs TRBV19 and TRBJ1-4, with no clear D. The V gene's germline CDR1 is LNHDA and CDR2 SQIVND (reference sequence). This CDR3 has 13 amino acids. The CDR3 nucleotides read TGTGCCAGTAGCCGGGAACCTAATGAAAAACTGTGTTTT. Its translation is CASSREPNEKLCF.

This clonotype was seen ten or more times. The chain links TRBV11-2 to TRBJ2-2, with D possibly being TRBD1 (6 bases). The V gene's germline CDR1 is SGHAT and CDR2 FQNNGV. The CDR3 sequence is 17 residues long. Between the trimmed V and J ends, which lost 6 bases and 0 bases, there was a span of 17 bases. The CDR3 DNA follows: TGTGCCAGCAGACCGCCCCTCAGGGGAACGAACACCGGGGAGCTGTTTTTT. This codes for CASRPPLRGTNTGELFF.

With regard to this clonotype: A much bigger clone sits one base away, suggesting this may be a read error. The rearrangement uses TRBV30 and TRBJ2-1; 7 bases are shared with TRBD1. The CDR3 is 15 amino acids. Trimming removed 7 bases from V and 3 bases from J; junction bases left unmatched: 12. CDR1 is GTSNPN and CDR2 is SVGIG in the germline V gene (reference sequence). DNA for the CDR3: TGTGCCTTGGCCCAGGGACAGCTTATCTACAATGAGCAGTTCTTC. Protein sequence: CALAQGQLIYNEQFF.

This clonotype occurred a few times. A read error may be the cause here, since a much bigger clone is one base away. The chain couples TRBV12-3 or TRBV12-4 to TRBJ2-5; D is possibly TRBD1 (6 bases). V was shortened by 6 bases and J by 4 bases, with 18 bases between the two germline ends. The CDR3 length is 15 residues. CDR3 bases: TGTGCCAGCAGACCAAAACAGGGAGTGGGAGAGACCCAGTACTTC. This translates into CASRPKQGVGETQYF.

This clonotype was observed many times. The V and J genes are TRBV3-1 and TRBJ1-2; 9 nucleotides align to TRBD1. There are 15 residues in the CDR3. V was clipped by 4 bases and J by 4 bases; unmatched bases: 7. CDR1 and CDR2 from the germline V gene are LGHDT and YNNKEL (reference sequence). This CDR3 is CASSPRGQGTYGYTF. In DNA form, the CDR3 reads TGTGCCAGCAGCCCTCGGGGACAGGGTACCTATGGCTACACCTTC.

This CDR3 is CASSITSTNTGDTQYF. CDR3 bases: TGTGCCAGTAGTATAACTTCGACTAACACAGGGGATACGCAGTATTTT. J is TRBJ2-3 and V is TRBV19; D is perhaps TRBD1 (6 bases). The germline CDR1 and CDR2 sequences are LNHDA and SQIVND (reference sequence). V gave up 2 bases and J gave up 6 bases, with 18 bases separating them. The CDR3 runs 16 residues.

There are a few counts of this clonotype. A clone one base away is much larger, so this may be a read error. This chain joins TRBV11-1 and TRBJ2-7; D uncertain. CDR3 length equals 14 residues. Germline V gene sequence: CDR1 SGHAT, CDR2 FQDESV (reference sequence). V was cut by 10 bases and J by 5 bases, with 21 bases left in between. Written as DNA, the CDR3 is TGTGCCATCCTAAGATGCGGTTCGGCGGACGAGCAGTACTTC. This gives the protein CAILRCGSADEQYF. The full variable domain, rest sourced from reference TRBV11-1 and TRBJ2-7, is EAEVAQSPRYKITEKSQAVAFWCDPISGHATLYWYRQILGQGPELLVQFQDESVVDDSQLPKDRFSAERLKGVDSTLKIQPAELGDSAMYLCAILRCGSADEQYFGPGTRLTVT.

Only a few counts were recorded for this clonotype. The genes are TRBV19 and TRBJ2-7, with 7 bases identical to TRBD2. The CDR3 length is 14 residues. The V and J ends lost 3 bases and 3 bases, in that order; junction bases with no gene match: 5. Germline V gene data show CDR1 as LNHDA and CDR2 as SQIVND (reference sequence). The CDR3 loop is CASSIRGGFYEQYF. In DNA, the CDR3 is TGTGCCAGTAGTATCCGGGGAGGGTTCTACGAGCAGTACTTC.

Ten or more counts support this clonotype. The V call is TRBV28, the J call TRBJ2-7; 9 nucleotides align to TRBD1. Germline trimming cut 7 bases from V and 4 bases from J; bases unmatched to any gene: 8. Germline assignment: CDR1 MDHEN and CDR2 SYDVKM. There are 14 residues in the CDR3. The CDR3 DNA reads TGTGCCAGCAAACGGGGACAGGGACCTTACGAGCAGTACTTC. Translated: CASKRGQGPYEQYF. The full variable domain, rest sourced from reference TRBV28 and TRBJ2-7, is DVKVTQSSRYLVKRTGEKVFLECVQDMDHENMFWYRQDPGLGLRLIYFSYDVKMKEKGDIPEGYSVSREKKERFSLILESASTNQTSMYLCASKRGQGPYEQYFGPGTRLTVT.

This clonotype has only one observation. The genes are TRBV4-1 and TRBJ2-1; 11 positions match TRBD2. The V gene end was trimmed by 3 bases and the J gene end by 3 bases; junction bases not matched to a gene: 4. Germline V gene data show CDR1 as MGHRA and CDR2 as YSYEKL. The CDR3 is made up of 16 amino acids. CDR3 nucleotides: TGCGCCAGCAGCCACTCCGGGACTAGCGGCTACAATGAGCAGTTCTTC. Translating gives CASSHSGTSGYNEQFF.

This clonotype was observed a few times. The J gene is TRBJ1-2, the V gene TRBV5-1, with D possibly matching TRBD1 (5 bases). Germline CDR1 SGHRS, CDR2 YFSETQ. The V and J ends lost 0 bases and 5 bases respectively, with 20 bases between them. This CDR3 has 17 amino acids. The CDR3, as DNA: TGCGCCAGCAGCTTGGCGGGGAACACAGGTCCGATGTATGGCTACACCTTC. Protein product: CASSLAGNTGPMYGYTF. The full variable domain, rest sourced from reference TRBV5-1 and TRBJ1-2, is KAGVTQTPRYLIKTRGQQVTLSCSPISGHRSVSWYQQTPGQGLQFLFEYFSETQRNKGNFPGRFSGRQFSNSRSEMNVSTLELGDSALYLCASSLAGNTGPMYGYTFGSGTRLTVV.

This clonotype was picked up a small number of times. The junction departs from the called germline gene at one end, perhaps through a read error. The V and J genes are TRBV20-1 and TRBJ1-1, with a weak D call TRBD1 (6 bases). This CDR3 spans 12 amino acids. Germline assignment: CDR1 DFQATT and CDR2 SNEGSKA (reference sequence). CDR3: CSAREGTLQAFF. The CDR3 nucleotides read TGCAGTGCGAGAGAGGGGACATTACAAGCTTTCTTT.

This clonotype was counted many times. In DNA form, the CDR3 reads TGTGCCAGCAGCGGCAGGAGGAGCAATCAGCCCCAGCATTTT. It specifies CASSGRRSNQPQHF. The V and J genes are TRBV2 and TRBJ1-5; D uncertain. Germline assignment: CDR1 SNHLY and CDR2 FYNNEI. Trimming cost V 6 bases and J 1 base, with 10 bases left between them. CDR3 length equals 14 residues.

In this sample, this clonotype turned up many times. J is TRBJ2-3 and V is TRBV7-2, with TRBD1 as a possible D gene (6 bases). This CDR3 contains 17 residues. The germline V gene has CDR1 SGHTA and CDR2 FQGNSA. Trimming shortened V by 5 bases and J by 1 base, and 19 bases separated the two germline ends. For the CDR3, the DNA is TGTGCCAGCAGCGCCCAGGGGCGGCCAATGGGCACAGATACGCAGTATTTT. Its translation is CASSAQGRPMGTDTQYF. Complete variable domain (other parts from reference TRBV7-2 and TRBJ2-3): GAGVSQSPSNKVTEKGKDVELRCDPISGHTALYWYRQSLGQGLEFLIYFQGNSAPDKSGLPSDRFSAERTGGSVSTLTIQRTQQEDSAVYLCASSAQGRPMGTDTQYFGPGTRLTVL.